This TCR beta chain was found in a study of T-cell reconstitution after alpha-beta-depleted transplantation in children. Deletions cut 3 bases from V and 0 bases from J, with 15 bases between. Germline V gene lookup returns CDR1 LNHNV and CDR2 YYDKDF (reference sequence). The CDR3 totals 18 residues. This clonotype was observed once. Unique molecular identifiers were built into the TCRbeta library. MiXCR, applied by TCRdb to the PCR reads, yields one record per CDR3 protein. The table shows about 250,000 distinct CDR3 sequences, with roughly 25% occurring only once. This TCR came from a female patient between 2 and 15 years old who had a stem cell transplant for congenital amegakaryocytic thrombocytopenia, so the T cells may come from the graft donor. The sequencing used PBMCs, mostly from graft donor cells, collected 360 days after TCRalphabeta/CD19-depleted stem cell transplant. V usage is TRBV15 and J usage is TRBJ2-6; D is unresolved. CDR3 in DNA: TGTGCCACCAGCAGTTTTGACGGCCTACACTCTGGGGCCAACGTCCTGACTTTC. It codes for CATSSFDGLHSGANVLTF.